These T cell receptor beta chains were read from a single sample in a study of blood T cell repertoires in COVID-19. Only in-frame clones appear in the TCRdb table, and some are missing; sequencing was by immunoSEQ multiplex PCR. This table has over 85,000 clones, roughly 90% appearing once. Sequencing was performed on peripheral blood. These TCRs come from a human donor with COVID-19, enrolled during active disease. The donor label of this sample is uncertain. Each CDR3 is given with its conserved first and last residue. Fields, in order: V gene, J gene, clone size, CDR3 protein. A clone size is listed for some rows: how often the clone was seen (once, few, many), or a class if it is expanded.

TRBV4-1	TRBJ1-2	NA	CASSQGHRVQYGYTF
TRBV6-5	TRBJ1-2	NA	CASSPGWAGYGYTF
TRBV3-1/TRBV3-2	TRBJ2-7	once	CASSQLIVGPLGPEQYF
TRBV6-6	TRBJ1-1	NA	CASSPLDLLGAQYPGGAFF
TRBV9	TRBJ1-2	NA	CASSATGGGYGYTF
TRBV7-9	TRBJ1-2	NA	CASSGNRAANYGYTF
TRBV6-5	TRBJ1-1	NA	CASSYRGLNTEAFF
TRBV11-2	TRBJ2-3	NA	CASSLRGLASDTQYF
TRBV5-1	TRBJ2-7	NA	CASSSTTSGGLYEQYF
TRBV19	TRBJ2-1	NA	CASNARLAGGRSYNEQFF
TRBV12-2	TRBJ1-5	NA	CASRLGLTGLGPQHF
TRBV3-1/TRBV3-2	TRBJ2-6	NA	CASSQASGANVLTF
TRBV5-1	TRBJ1-3	NA	CASSSGGNTIYF
TRBV7-9	TRBJ2-5	NA	CASSLSGEETQYF
TRBV19	TRBJ1-1	NA	CASSIGRGGEAFF